A selection of T cell receptor beta chains follows, all from one sample in a study of shared clonotypes between healthy human individuals. The method was immunoSEQ multiplex PCR; TCRdb's version includes in-frame clones alone and lacks a portion of them. Found here are 2,100,000 or so clones, 90% to 96% of them singletons; the top ten hold more than 0.1%. Specimen: naive CD4+ T cells sorted from blood. These receptors all come from a man aged 18 to 35 in good health. CDR3s leave out the opening cysteine and the closing phenylalanine or tryptophan.

J | V | CDR3
TRBJ1-5 | TRBV19 | ASSTARGQGLNQPQH
TRBJ2-3 | TRBV6-1 | ASSDRVTDTQY
TRBJ1-1 | TRBV30 | AWSRAPGNTEAF
TRBJ1-1 | TRBV11-2 | ASSWGNQQNTEAF
TRBJ1-5 | TRBV19 | ASSPTVNQPQH
TRBJ1-2 | TRBV7-9 | ASRSSGGNGYT
TRBJ2-7 | TRBV2 | ASSALGGNSYEQY
TRBJ2-7 | TRBV4-3 | ASSLRGGSSYEQY
TRBJ1-5 | TRBV4-1 | ASSQGGRGSNQPQH
TRBJ2-7 | TRBV27 | ASSFLAGGSYEQY
TRBJ1-1 | TRBV5-1 | ASSPTPGTEAF
TRBJ2-2 | TRBV27 | ASSTQGGTGELF
TRBJ2-7 | TRBV6-5 | ASSYQTGIYGEQY
TRBJ2-6 | TRBV18 | ASSAWTNSGANVLT
TRBJ2-5 | TRBV30 | AWRAGQKETQY
TRBJ2-5 | TRBV7-8 | ASSLLLQETQY
TRBJ2-3 | TRBV29-1 | SVLRTSSTDTQY
TRBJ2-7 | TRBV5-4 | ASSWDSGRAYEQY
TRBJ2-5 | TRBV2 | ASSEGRDIETQY
TRBJ1-5 | TRBV10-3 | AISGTGGGSEFQH
TRBJ1-1 | TRBV6-6 | ASSYSPGLNTEAF
TRBJ1-6 | TRBV7-9 | ASSPTSGAPLH
TRBJ1-1 | TRBV28 | ASSWGGLNTEAF
TRBJ1-1 | TRBV10-3 | AISESPADRNTEAF
TRBJ2-1 | TRBV10-3 | AIMGGNEQF
TRBJ2-7 | TRBV29-1 | SALGGTSYEQY
TRBJ1-1 | TRBV7-6 | ASSPIDILNTEAF
TRBJ1-1 | TRBV6-5 | ASGRGLAEAF
TRBJ2-5 | TRBV11-3 | ASSFWPQETQY
TRBJ2-5 | TRBV1 | TSSLINGTETDRTQY
TRBJ2-3 | TRBV5-1 | ASSLAARGPTDTQY
TRBJ2-5 | TRBV7-2 | ASSLGGIRGGETQY
TRBJ2-5 | TRBV9 | ASSVAETQY
TRBJ2-5 | TRBV5-4 | ASSYVLSGVAETQY
TRBJ1-4 | TRBV4-1 | ASSQPNRGRNEKLF
TRBJ2-1 | TRBV10-2 | ASSPWAVSGNEQF
TRBJ2-7 | TRBV7-2 | ASSLGGSTSYEQY
TRBJ2-7 | TRBV21-1 | ATHWGGRTYEQY
TRBJ2-7 | TRBV5-1 | ASSLSGGGYEQY
TRBJ1-4 | TRBV6-5 | ARVYEKLF
TRBJ1-3 | TRBV28 | ASSFRGPGNTIY
TRBJ1-1 | TRBV5-4 | ASSGRQNTEAF
TRBJ2-7 | TRBV9 | ASSSGDPRLGEQY
TRBJ2-5 | TRBV5-1 | ASSATPTETQY
TRBJ2-5 | TRBV10-3 | AISEGRGGLKETQY
TRBJ2-5 | TRBV5-1 | ASSLGRGPAETQY
TRBJ1-2 | TRBV30 | AWSSFGLFNYGYT
TRBJ1-2 | TRBV5-6 | ASSPERGREKGYT
TRBJ1-4 | TRBV28 | ASSLLGGTNEKLF
TRBJ2-5 | TRBV7-7 | ASSSGLAGVETQY
TRBJ1-1 | TRBV5-1 | ASSSGAGNTEAF
TRBJ2-3 | TRBV27 | ASRRAGTTDTQY
TRBJ2-7 | TRBV12-5 | ASAPDRGDAYEQY
TRBJ1-2 | TRBV6-5 | ASSYSGYRGDYGYT
TRBJ1-4 | TRBV15 | ATSIARNEKLF